Below are 30 T cell receptor beta chains sequenced from a single sample in a study of shared clonotypes between healthy human individuals. Using immunoSEQ multiplex PCR, the repertoire was profiled, and TCRdb retains in-frame clones only, with some absent. Here the sample spans some 2.3 million clones, 93% being singletons. The specimen was naive CD4+ T cells from PBMCs. The subset here: CD45RA+ positively selected. The origin of the receptors is a man between 18 and 29 years old in good health. Some clones in this sample may be carry-over from other donors' samples.

The rearrangement links TRBV28 to TRBJ1-2; 9 bases map to TRBD1. V gave up 1 base and J gave up 8 bases; unmatched junction bases: 8. The CDR3 runs to 15 residues. Germline CDR1 and CDR2: MDHEN and SYDVKM. The CDR3 sequence is CASSLLAGQGGGYTF. As DNA, the CDR3 is TGTGCCAGCAGTTTATTAGCGGGACAGGGCGGAGGCTACACCTTC.

The rearrangement uses TRBV6-8 and TRBJ1-3; 9 nucleotides align to TRBD1. V shed 2 bases, J shed 0 bases, and the junction held 5 bases outside the gene matches. The germline CDR1 and CDR2 sequences are MNHGY and SAAAGT. The CDR3 consists of 17 residues. DNA of the CDR3: TGTGCCAGCAGTTACCCCGGACAGGGGCTCTCTGGAAACACCATATATTTT. This codes for CASSYPGQGLSGNTIYF.

This rearrangement joins TRBV4-1 to TRBJ2-5; D is ambiguous. This CDR3 is 13 amino acids long. Trimming pared 1 base from V and 4 bases from J, leaving 7 bases between. Germline CDR1 reads MGHRA; CDR2 reads YSYEKL. This CDR3 is CASSQAIPETQYF. DNA for the CDR3: TGCGCCAGCAGCCAAGCCATTCCAGAGACCCAGTACTTC.

V gene TRBV9 combines with J gene TRBJ1-5; the D gene is possibly TRBD1 (6 bases). The CDR3 is 16 amino acids. Germline assignment: CDR1 SGDLS and CDR2 YYNGEE. V lost 3 bases, J lost 5 bases, and 18 bases lay in between. CDR3: CASSEGGGRNDQPQHF. The CDR3 nucleotides are TGTGCCAGCAGCGAGGGGGGAGGGAGGAATGATCAGCCCCAGCATTTT.

The rearrangement joins TRBV9 to TRBJ2-3; the D is unclear. The CDR3 consists of 14 residues. V was cut by 0 bases and J by 6 bases, with 11 bases left in between. Germline CDR1 and CDR2: SGDLS and YYNGEE. CDR3 residues: CASSVGLLLDTQYF. In DNA, the CDR3 is TGTGCCAGCAGCGTAGGTCTATTACTGGATACGCAGTATTTT.

The genes are TRBV7-2 and TRBJ2-1, with 12 nucleotides matching TRBD2. The CDR3 loop spans 19 amino acids. J gave up 0 bases and V 2 bases, and 8 bases lay outside the gene matches. CDR1 SGHTA and CDR2 FQGNSA come from the germline V gene. CDR3 protein: CASSLFGTSGLGSYNEQFF. The CDR3 DNA reads as TGTGCCAGCAGCTTATTTGGGACTAGCGGGCTGGGCTCCTACAATGAGCAGTTCTTC.

The chain combines TRBV6-1 with TRBJ2-7; D tentatively fits TRBD1 or TRBD2 (5 bases each). V was shortened by 4 bases and J by 3 bases, with 19 bases between the two germline ends. This CDR3 is built from 16 residues. The germline CDR1 and CDR2 sequences are MNHNS and SASEGT. CDR3 residues: CASSGWGRRDDYEQYF. The CDR3 nucleotides are TGTGCCAGCAGTGGTTGGGGTAGACGGGACGACTACGAGCAGTACTTC.

The CDR3 is CASSPGLAGGRETQYF. The CDR3 region has the DNA TGTGCCAGCAGCCCGGGACTAGCGGGAGGGCGGGAGACCCAGTACTTC. J is TRBJ2-5 and V is TRBV28, with 16 bases identical to TRBD2. Germline lookup yields CDR1 MDHEN and CDR2 SYDVKM. The CDR3 runs 16 residues. Losses at the gene ends were 6 bases for V and 5 bases for J; bases not matched to a gene: 6. Combining the CDR3 with reference TRBV28 and TRBJ2-5 gives the whole variable domain DVKVTQSSRYLVKRTGEKVFLECVQDMDHENMFWYRQDPGLGLRLIYFSYDVKMKEKGDIPEGYSVSREKKERFSLILESASTNQTSMYLCASSPGLAGGRETQYFGPGTRLLVL.

This chain joins TRBV5-4 and TRBJ1-2; D might be TRBD1 (6 bases). The germline V gene has CDR1 SGHNT and CDR2 YYREEE (reference sequence). V lost 5 bases and J lost 3, with 14 bases in between. The CDR3 is 14 amino acids. The DNA of the CDR3 is TGTGCCAGCAGACTGACAGGTTCGGACTATGGCTACACCTTC. This sequence encodes CASRLTGSDYGYTF.

This clone showed up just once. This rearrangement joins TRBV9 to TRBJ2-5, with TRBD2 matching over 8 bases. V shed 0 bases, J shed 4 bases, and the junction held 8 bases outside the gene matches. CDR3 size: 16 residues. Germline loops: CDR1 SGDLS, CDR2 YYNGEE. The CDR3 sequence: CASSVARLAGLETQYF. The CDR3 DNA sequence: TGTGCCAGCAGCGTAGCTCGTCTAGCGGGCTTAGAGACCCAGTACTTC.

The V gene is TRBV4-1, the J gene TRBJ1-2, with D unclear. Germline V CDR1 and CDR2: MGHRA, YSYEKL. Trimming pared 5 bases from V and 4 bases from J, leaving 11 bases between. The CDR3 is 13 amino acids. Here the CDR3 reads CASSSGNGYGYTF. DNA for the CDR3: TGCGCCAGCAGCTCGGGGAACGGCTATGGCTACACCTTC.

This chain links TRBV15 with TRBJ1-2, with TRBD1 as a possible D gene (6 bases). The V gene lost 1 base and the J gene lost 2 bases, with 11 bases spanning the gap. In germline, CDR1 is LNHNV, CDR2 YYDKDF (reference sequence). CDR3 length equals 15 residues. The CDR3 sequence is CATSRVRGGNYGYTF. The CDR3 coding sequence is TGTGCCACCAGCAGAGTTCGGGGGGGCAACTATGGCTACACCTTC. Variable domain in full (rest from reference TRBV15 and TRBJ1-2): DAMVIQNPRYQVTQFGKPVTLSCSQTLNHNVMYWYQQKSSQAPKLLFHYYDKDFNNEADTPDNFQSRRPNTSFCFLDIRSPGLGDTAMYLCATSRVRGGNYGYTFGSGTRLTVV.

This sequence joins TRBV18 and TRBJ1-5; D is uncertain. This CDR3 contains 16 residues. Germline values: CDR1 KGHSH, CDR2 LQKENI. V gave up 3 bases and J gave up 1 base, with 13 bases separating them. Here the CDR3 DNA reads TGTGCCAGCTCACCGGGAGCTGGGAGGAGCAATCAGCCCCAGCATTTT. This sequence encodes CASSPGAGRSNQPQHF.

The rearrangement joins TRBV30 to TRBJ1-2, with 7 bases identical to TRBD1. V lost 3 bases, J lost 5 bases, and 9 bases stayed unmatched. This CDR3 is 14 amino acids long. Germline CDR1 and CDR2: GTSNPN and SVGIG (reference sequence). As DNA, the CDR3 is TGTGCCTGGAGGGGCCGGGACAGAAATTATGGCTACACCTTC. It codes for CAWRGRDRNYGYTF.

The rearrangement uses TRBV10-3 and TRBJ1-2; D might be TRBD1 (5 bases). CDR3 length: 14 amino acids. Per the germline V gene, CDR1 is ENHRY and CDR2 is SYGVKD. Trimming took off 11 bases at V and 2 bases at J, with 18 bases between the two ends. The CDR3 nucleotides are TGTGCCTCATCAGGTCCAGGGTCAAACTATGGCTACACCTTC. It specifies CASSGPGSNYGYTF.

The V and J genes are TRBV27 and TRBJ2-5, with D hard to call. Germline V gives CDR1 MNHEY, CDR2 SMNVEV (reference sequence). The CDR3 consists of 16 residues. V lost 5 bases and J 0 bases, leaving 16 bases between the germline ends. As DNA, the CDR3 is TGTGCCAGCAGTCCCCGCCAGGCCGCGTACCAAGAGACCCAGTACTTC. Translation gives CASSPRQAAYQETQYF.

In DNA form, the CDR3 reads TGTGCCAGCAGCCGGGGACTAGCGGGAGGAAACCACAATGAGCAGTTCTTC. It is translated as CASSRGLAGGNHNEQFF. The rearrangement uses TRBV5-4 and TRBJ2-1; 15 nucleotides align to TRBD2. The CDR3 has 17 amino acids. V was pared by 4 bases and J by 5 bases, with 7 bases of the junction left unmatched. Germline CDR1 is SGHNT and CDR2 is YYREEE (reference sequence).

The genes are TRBV18 and TRBJ2-7; D is uncertain. The germline gives CDR1 KGHSH, CDR2 LQKENI. The CDR3 covers 11 residues. V was pared by 4 bases and J by 4 bases, with 5 bases between. The CDR3 loop is CASSLEYEQYF. DNA for the CDR3: TGTGCCAGCTCACTCGAGTACGAGCAGTACTTC.

The chain joins TRBV20-1 to TRBJ1-1; D remains ambiguous. This CDR3 contains 11 residues. Deletions cut 5 bases from V and 6 bases from J, with 10 bases between. The germline V gene encodes CDR1 DFQATT and CDR2 SNEGSKA (reference sequence). The CDR3 DNA reads TGCAGTGCTTACAGCGGAGCTGAAGCTTTCTTT. It encodes CSAYSGAEAFF.

This clone was seen a single time. The chain combines TRBV18 with TRBJ2-1; the D call may be TRBD1 or TRBD2 (6 bases each). Trimming removed 6 bases at V and 7 bases at J, with 19 bases between. Germline V gene sequence: CDR1 KGHSH, CDR2 LQKENI. The CDR3 sequence is 15 residues long. This CDR3 is CASSRSEGGLNEQFF. The CDR3 nucleotides read TGTGCCAGCTCCCGTTCCGAAGGGGGGTTGAATGAGCAGTTCTTC. The variable domain in full, with the rest retrieved from reference TRBV18 and TRBJ2-1, is NAGVMQNPRHLVRRRGQEARLRCSPMKGHSHVYWYRQLPEEGLKFMVYLQKENIIDESGMPKERFSAEFPKEGPSILRIQQVVRGDSAAYFCASSRSEGGLNEQFFGPGTRLTVL.

In the case of this clone: Other DNA variants within this sample encode the same CDR3. The V call is TRBV12-5, the J call TRBJ2-5, with unresolved D. Germline CDR1 and CDR2: LGHNT and FRNRAP. The V gene lost 1 base and the J gene lost 4 bases, with 7 bases spanning the gap. The CDR3 is 13 residues long. The CDR3 DNA is TGTGCTAGTGGTTTGGCGGGTAGAGAGACCCAGTACTTC. Residues: CASGLAGRETQYF. Filled out from reference TRBV12-5 and TRBJ2-5, the complete variable domain reads DARVTQTPRHKVTEMGQEVTMRCQPILGHNTVFWYRQTMMQGLELLAYFRNRAPLDDSGMPKDRFSAEMPDATLATLKIQPSEPRDSAVYFCASGLAGRETQYFGPGTRLLVL.

The rearrangement links TRBV29-1 to TRBJ2-1; 10 bases match TRBD2. The germline CDR1 and CDR2 sequences are SQVTM and ANQGSEA. V shed 8 bases and J 7 bases; nucleotides not matched to a gene: 17. The CDR3 sequence is 16 residues long. The CDR3 region is CSPQGSTAGGRNEQFF. CDR3 in DNA: TGCAGCCCTCAGGGTTCAACAGCGGGAGGGCGTAATGAGCAGTTCTTC.

The chain recombines TRBV6-6 with TRBJ1-1; the match to TRBD1 covers 7 bases. This CDR3 contains 15 residues. The germline CDR1 and CDR2 sequences are MNHNY and SVGAGI (reference sequence). After removal of 7 bases from V and 4 bases from J, the junction contained 12 bases not matched to a gene. CDR3 nucleotide sequence: TGTGCCAGCACAAGAGGGGGCGGGTGGCCCACTGAAGCTTTCTTT. Protein: CASTRGGGWPTEAFF.

The J gene is TRBJ1-2, the V gene TRBV6-1; the D gene is possibly TRBD1 (5 bases). Germline V gene lookup returns CDR1 MNHNS and CDR2 SASEGT. V was trimmed by 10 bases and J by 0 bases, leaving 18 bases between them. The CDR3 runs to 15 residues. In DNA form, the CDR3 reads TGTGCCACATCGTCTGAGGACATAGCTAACTATGGCTACACCTTC. Translation gives CATSSEDIANYGYTF.

The chain links TRBV20-1 to TRBJ1-1; D ambiguous. Germline V gene data show CDR1 as DFQATT and CDR2 as SNEGSKA (reference sequence). This CDR3 contains 11 residues. Trimming shortened V by 3 bases and J by 9 bases, and 11 bases separated the two germline ends. CDR3 sequence: CSASPGIQAFF. CDR3 bases: TGCAGTGCTAGCCCGGGGATTCAAGCTTTCTTT.

J is TRBJ2-3 and V is TRBV30; D ambiguous. This CDR3 is built from 14 residues. CDR1 is GTSNPN, CDR2 SVGIG, per germline (reference sequence). The germline V and J ends were trimmed by 0 bases and 0 bases, with 7 bases remaining between them. CDR3 sequence (DNA): TGTGCCTGGAGTGTTTGGGGAAGCACAGATACGCAGTATTTT. Encoded protein: CAWSVWGSTDTQYF.

The chain couples TRBV28 to TRBJ2-1, with 7 positions matching TRBD2. The CDR3 is 11 residues long. Germline V gives CDR1 MDHEN, CDR2 SYDVKM. V shed 6 bases, J shed 10 bases, and the junction held 3 bases outside the gene matches. CDR3 in DNA: TGTGCCAGCAGCCGAGCGGGAGAGCAGTTCTTC. This translates into CASSRAGEQFF.

This chain connects TRBV20-1 to TRBJ1-4; no clear D gene. The CDR3 length is 10 residues. Germline assignment: CDR1 DFQATT and CDR2 SNEGSKA (reference sequence). Trimming stripped 3 bases from V and 8 bases from J, with 4 bases between. CDR3 in amino acids: CSASYEKLFF. The CDR3, as DNA: TGCAGTGCTAGTTACGAAAAACTGTTTTTT.

The chain is built from TRBV29-1 and TRBJ2-3; D is perhaps TRBD1 or TRBD2 (5 bases each). The V end lost 8 bases, the J end lost 1 base, and 13 bases lay between the germline ends. The CDR3 length is 13 residues. Looked up from germline, CDR1 is SQVTM and CDR2 is ANQGSEA. The CDR3 sequence: CSPGDGGTDTQYF. In DNA, the CDR3 is TGCAGCCCTGGGGACGGCGGCACAGATACGCAGTATTTT.

The V gene is TRBV4-1, the J gene TRBJ2-5; D remains ambiguous. The V gene lost 4 bases and the J gene lost 2 bases, with 8 bases spanning the gap. The CDR3 is 13 amino acids. CDR1 and CDR2 from the germline V gene are MGHRA and YSYEKL. The DNA for the CDR3 is TGCGCCAGCAGCCCCAGTAGACAAGAGACCCAGTACTTC. It yields the protein CASSPSRQETQYF.